Listed below are T cell receptor beta chains from one sample, sequenced in a study of T cell responses to AZD1222 COVID-19 vaccine. Some clones are missing from TCRdb's copy, which holds only in-frame ones; the method was immunoSEQ multiplex PCR. There are 200,000 or so clones in the sample; around 93% occur only once, and 7% to 9.5% lies in the top ten. The sample here was peripheral blood, taken on day 0 of AZD1222 vaccination. These receptor sequences come from an adult in good health. Each CDR3 is given without its conserved first and last residue. Size values are once, few and many counts, or a class for expanded clones, and some rows have none.

>.|TRBJ1-1|TRBV28
ASSLPTGGGTEAF
>.|TRBJ2-7|TRBV24-1
ATPGQASEQY
>.|TRBJ1-1|TRBV28
ASSLLATGMNTEAF
>.|TRBJ1-5|TRBV6-6
ASSYMFQSTGAQH
>.|TRBJ2-7|TRBV9
ASSPGLADYTPYEQY
>once|TRBJ1-2|TRBV28
ASSPWDRVYGYT
>.|TRBJ1-1|TRBV4-3
ASSQDPGLDTEAF
>.|TRBJ2-7|TRBV11-2
ASSLDGLHYEQY
>.|TRBJ1-1|TRBV29-1
SVEAGDNPEAF
>.|TRBJ2-7|TRBV9
ASSGLRDRADEQY
>.|TRBJ1-1|TRBV7-2
ASSLAANTEAF
>.|TRBJ2-7|TRBV5-4
ASSLTSSGYEQY
>.|TRBJ2-7|TRBV12-1
ASRRIGLADPYEQY
>.|TRBJ1-6|TRBV27
ASSLASLVNSPLH
>.|TRBJ2-2|TRBV6-2/TRBV6-3
ASSYSGANGELF
>.|TRBJ2-7|TRBV7-2
ASSHGTYEQY
>.|TRBJ2-7|TRBV12-3/TRBV12-4
ASSLQGIYEQY